The next 13 T cell receptor beta chains were all read from a single sample in a study of memory CD4+ T cells and cytomegalovirus serostatus. Single viable CD3+CD4+CD8-CD45RO+ cells were sorted as the memory CD4+ T cells. The method was immunoSEQ multiplex PCR; TCRdb's version includes in-frame clones alone and lacks a portion of them. The sample records approximately 47,000 clones, about three quarters being singletons. The sequencing sample was made of memory CD4+ T cells from blood. The receptors were sampled from an adult in good health and CMV-seronegative.

The chain is built from TRBV6-5 and TRBJ1-2, with unresolved D. CDR1 and CDR2 (germline): MNHEY, SVGAGI. The V and J ends lost 6 bases and 3 bases respectively, with 11 bases between them. This CDR3 spans 13 amino acids. The DNA of the CDR3 is TGTGCCAGCAGCCAGGTTAGAGACTATGGCTACACCTTC. It encodes CASSQVRDYGYTF.

V usage is TRBV15 and J usage is TRBJ2-5; 8 nucleotides match TRBD1. The CDR3 covers 14 residues. Per the germline V gene, CDR1 is LNHNV and CDR2 is YYDKDF (reference sequence). After removal of 0 bases from V and 5 bases from J, the junction contained 2 bases not matched to a gene. The CDR3 reads CATSRDRQGETQYF. For the CDR3, the DNA is TGTGCCACCAGCAGAGATAGACAGGGGGAGACCCAGTACTTC. Variable domain in full (rest from reference TRBV15 and TRBJ2-5): DAMVIQNPRYQVTQFGKPVTLSCSQTLNHNVMYWYQQKSSQAPKLLFHYYDKDFNNEADTPDNFQSRRPNTSFCFLDIRSPGLGDTAMYLCATSRDRQGETQYFGPGTRLLVL.

The CDR3 nucleotides read TGCGCCAGCGGTACAGGGTACTCTGGGGCCAACGTCCTGACTTTC. As protein: CASGTGYSGANVLTF. This rearrangement joins TRBV10-2 to TRBJ2-6, with D tentatively TRBD1 (6 bases). The CDR3 extends over 15 amino acids. The germline V and J ends were trimmed by 8 bases and 0 bases, with 11 bases remaining between them. CDR1 WSHSY and CDR2 SAAADI come from the germline V gene.

This clone was recorded only once. The rearrangement uses TRBV10-3 and TRBJ1-3; D may be TRBD1 (5 bases). With 8 bases removed from V and 0 bases from J, the gap between germline ends came to 14 bases. The CDR3 contains 15 residues. In germline, CDR1 is ENHRY, CDR2 SYGVKD. Written as DNA, the CDR3 is TGTGCCATCGCCACAGGCCTAAGCTCTGGAAACACCATATATTTT. This sequence encodes CAIATGLSSGNTIYF.

The chain recombines TRBV7-9 with TRBJ1-3; D ambiguous. CDR1 and CDR2 from the germline V gene are SEHNR and FQNEAQ (reference sequence). CDR3 size: 13 residues. V dropped 4 bases and J dropped 2 bases, with 6 bases sitting between them. CDR3 coding DNA: TGTGCCAGCAGCTCCCTTCCTGGAAACACCATATATTTT. This encodes CASSSLPGNTIYF.

The sample holds a few counts of this clone. V and J are TRBV19 and TRBJ2-5; possibly TRBD2 for D (6 bases). Per the germline V gene, CDR1 is LNHDA and CDR2 is SQIVND (reference sequence). This CDR3 contains 15 residues. V lost 0 bases and J lost 6, with 14 bases in between. CDR3 in amino acids: CASSIDSAGLKTQYF. CDR3 nucleotide sequence: TGTGCCAGTAGTATAGATTCCGCGGGGTTAAAGACCCAGTACTTC.

This clone has more than one count but fewer than ten. V is TRBV30 and J is TRBJ1-5; the D is unclear. Trimming pared 4 bases from V and 3 bases from J, leaving 7 bases between. Germline CDR1 reads GTSNPN; CDR2 reads SVGIG (reference sequence). This CDR3 comprises 12 residues. The CDR3, as DNA: TGTGCCTGGACAGGAGTCAATCAGCCCCAGCATTTT. Its protein product is CAWTGVNQPQHF.

The rearrangement uses TRBV5-6 and TRBJ1-2, with unresolved D. The germline CDR1 and CDR2 sequences are SGHDT and YYEEEE. This CDR3 has 14 amino acids. The ends were cut back, 3 bases at V and 0 bases at J, with 9 bases in the middle. The CDR3 bases are TGTGCCAGCAGCTCGCCTGGGTCTAACTATGGCTACACCTTC. The encoded protein is CASSSPGSNYGYTF.

The chain has TRBV6-4 and TRBJ1-4, with D hard to call. CDR3 size: 15 residues. Germline V lookup: CDR1 MRHNA, CDR2 SNTAGT. Trimming took off 6 bases at V and 4 bases at J, with 15 bases between the two ends. The chain's CDR3 is CASSRRRRSNEKLFF. The CDR3 nucleotides read TGTGCCAGCAGCCGACGAAGAAGAAGTAATGAAAAACTGTTTTTT.

J is TRBJ1-2 and V is TRBV25-1, with a weak D call TRBD1 (5 bases). The CDR3 is made up of 14 amino acids. CDR1 is MGHDK and CDR2 is SYGVNS in the germline V gene. Trimming removed 2 bases from V and 2 bases from J, with 9 bases in between. The CDR3 bases are TGTGCCAGCAGTGAAAGATGGGGGAACTATGGCTACACCTTC. This gives the protein CASSERWGNYGYTF.

The CDR3 region is CASSPRTDRVTEAFF. CDR3 bases: TGTGCCAGTAGTCCCCGGACGGACAGGGTAACTGAAGCTTTCTTT. The chain carries TRBV19 and TRBJ1-1; 8 bases align to TRBD1. Per the germline V gene, CDR1 is LNHDA and CDR2 is SQIVND (reference sequence). Losses at the gene ends were 5 bases for V and 5 bases for J; bases not matched to a gene: 10. The CDR3 loop spans 15 amino acids. Filled out from reference TRBV19 and TRBJ1-1, the complete variable domain reads DGGITQSPKYLFRKEGQNVTLSCEQNLNHDAMYWYRQDPGQGLRLIYYSQIVNDFQKGDIAEGYSVSREKKESFPLTVTSAQKNPTAFYLCASSPRTDRVTEAFFGQGTRLTVV.

This clone was seen more than once but under ten times. The genes are TRBV10-1 and TRBJ1-4, with 9 bases lining up with TRBD1. The ends lost 6 bases at V and 8 bases at J; junction bases unmatched: 16. The germline V gene has CDR1 WNHNN and CDR2 SYGVQD (reference sequence). The CDR3 contains 17 residues. The CDR3 loop reads CASSPRHRTGELEKLFF. The CDR3 DNA follows: TGCGCCAGCAGCCCGAGACACAGGACAGGGGAATTGGAAAAACTGTTTTTT.

The J gene is TRBJ1-5, the V gene TRBV28; 9 bases fit TRBD1. This CDR3 region has 17 residues. Trimming at V came to 1 base and at J to 6 bases, leaving 10 bases not matched to a gene. The V gene's germline CDR1 is MDHEN and CDR2 SYDVKM. CDR3 nucleotide sequence: TGTGCCAGCAGTTTATCTTTAACAGGGGGCGCCGGTCAGCCCCAGCATTTT. Protein product: CASSLSLTGGAGQPQHF.